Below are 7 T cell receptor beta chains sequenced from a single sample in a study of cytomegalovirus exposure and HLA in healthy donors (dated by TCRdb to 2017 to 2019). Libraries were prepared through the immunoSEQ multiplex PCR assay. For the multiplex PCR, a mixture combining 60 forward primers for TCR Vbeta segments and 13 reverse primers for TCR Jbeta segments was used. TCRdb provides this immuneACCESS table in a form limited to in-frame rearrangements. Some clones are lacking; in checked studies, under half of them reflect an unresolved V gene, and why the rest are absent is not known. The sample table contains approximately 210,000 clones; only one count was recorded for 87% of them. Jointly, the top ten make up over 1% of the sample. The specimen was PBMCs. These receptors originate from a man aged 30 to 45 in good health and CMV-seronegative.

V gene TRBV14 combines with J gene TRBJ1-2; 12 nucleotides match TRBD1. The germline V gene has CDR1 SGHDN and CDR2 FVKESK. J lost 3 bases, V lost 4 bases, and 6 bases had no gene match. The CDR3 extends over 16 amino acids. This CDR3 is CASSRDRGPGDYGYTF. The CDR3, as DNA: TGTGCCAGCAGCCGGGACAGGGGGCCCGGGGACTATGGCTACACCTTC.

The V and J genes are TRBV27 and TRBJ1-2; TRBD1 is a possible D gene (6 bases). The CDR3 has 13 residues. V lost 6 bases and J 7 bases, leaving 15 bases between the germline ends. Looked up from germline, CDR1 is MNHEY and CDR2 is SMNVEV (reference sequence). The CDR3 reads CASSQTGLPGYTF. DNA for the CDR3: TGTGCCAGCAGCCAGACAGGCCTGCCTGGCTACACCTTC.

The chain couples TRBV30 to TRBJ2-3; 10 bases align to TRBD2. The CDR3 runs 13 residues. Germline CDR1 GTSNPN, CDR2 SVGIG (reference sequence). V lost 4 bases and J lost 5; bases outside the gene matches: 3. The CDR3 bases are TGTGCCTGGACTAGCGGGAGATTAGATACGCAGTATTTT. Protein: CAWTSGRLDTQYF.

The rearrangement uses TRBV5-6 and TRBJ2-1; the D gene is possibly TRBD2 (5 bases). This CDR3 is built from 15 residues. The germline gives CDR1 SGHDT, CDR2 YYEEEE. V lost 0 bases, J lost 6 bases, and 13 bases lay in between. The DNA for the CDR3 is TGTGCCAGCAGCTTGGAGTGGGAGAAGCGCAATGAGCAGTTCTTC. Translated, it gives CASSLEWEKRNEQFF.

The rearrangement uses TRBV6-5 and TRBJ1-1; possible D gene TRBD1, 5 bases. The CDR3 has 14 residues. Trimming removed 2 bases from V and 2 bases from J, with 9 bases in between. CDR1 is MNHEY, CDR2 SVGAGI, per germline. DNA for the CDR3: TGTGCCAGCAGTTACGACAGACCCAACACTGAAGCTTTCTTT. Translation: CASSYDRPNTEAFF.

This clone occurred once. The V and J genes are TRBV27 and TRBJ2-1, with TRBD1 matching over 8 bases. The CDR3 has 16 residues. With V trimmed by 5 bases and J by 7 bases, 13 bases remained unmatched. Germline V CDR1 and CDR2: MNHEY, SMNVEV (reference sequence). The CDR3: CASSPLDRGLTNEQFF. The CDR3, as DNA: TGTGCCAGCAGTCCCTTAGACAGGGGTCTCACAAATGAGCAGTTCTTC.

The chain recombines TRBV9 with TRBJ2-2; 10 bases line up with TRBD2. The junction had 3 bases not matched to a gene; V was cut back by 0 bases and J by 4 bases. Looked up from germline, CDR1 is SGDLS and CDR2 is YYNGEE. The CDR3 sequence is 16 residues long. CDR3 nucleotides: TGTGCCAGCAGCGTAGTAGTAGCGGGGGGCACCGGGGAGCTGTTTTTT. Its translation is CASSVVVAGGTGELFF.